This T cell receptor (beta chain) was documented in a study of cytomegalovirus exposure and HLA in healthy donors. Primers for the PCR totalled 60 Vbeta and 13 Jbeta. Using immunoSEQ multiplex PCR, the repertoire was profiled, and TCRdb retains in-frame clones only, with some absent. The sample consists of 130,000 or so clones, over 70% of them appearing once. This CDR3 is 16 amino acids long. Germline CDR1 and CDR2: LNHDA and SQIVND (reference sequence). Trimming took off 2 bases at V and 0 bases at J, with 13 bases between the two ends. The source is a woman aged 40 to 49 in good health and CMV-seropositive. The material sequenced was PBMCs. This rearrangement joins TRBV19 to TRBJ1-1; the D gene is possibly TRBD1 (5 bases). The CDR3 is CASSIIALDMNTEAFF. CDR3 nucleotides: TGTGCCAGTAGTATAATAGCCCTGGACATGAACACTGAAGCTTTCTTT.